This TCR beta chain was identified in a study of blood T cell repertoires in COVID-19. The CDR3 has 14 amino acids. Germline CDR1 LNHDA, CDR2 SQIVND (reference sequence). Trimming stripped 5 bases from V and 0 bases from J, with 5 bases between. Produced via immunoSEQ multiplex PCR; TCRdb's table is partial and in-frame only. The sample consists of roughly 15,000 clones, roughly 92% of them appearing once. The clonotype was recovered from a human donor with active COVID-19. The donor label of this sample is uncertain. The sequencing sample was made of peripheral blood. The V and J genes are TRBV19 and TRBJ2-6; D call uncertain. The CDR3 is CASSDNSGANVLTF. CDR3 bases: TGTGCCAGTAGTGACAACTCTGGGGCCAACGTCCTGACTTTC.